The sequence of this TCR beta chain was determined in a study of blood T cell repertoires in COVID-19. About the research overall: Whether acute or convalescent, the COVID-19 samples came from the United States, Italy and Spain. The analysed material was cDNA or gDNA that came from T cells, B-cell-depleted T cells, or PBMCs.

The CDR3 has 17 residues. Germline V gives CDR1 SGHTA, CDR2 FQGNSA. V was cut by 1 base and J by 0 bases, with 13 bases left in between. Authors' processing steps: Amplification from reference gene primers served as the basis for estimated nucleated cell counts. Only in-frame clones appear in the TCRdb table, and some are missing; sequencing was by immunoSEQ multiplex PCR. Clonal size and the V and J genes are those of that table, whereas D and trimming came from the DNA. Here the sample spans some 110,000 clones, approximately 90% being singletons. This clone was recorded only once. Sequencing used peripheral blood. The chain couples TRBV7-2 to TRBJ2-1; D unresolved. The sequence derives from a human donor with active COVID-19. The donor label of this sample is uncertain. The CDR3 here is CASSLDTARSSYNEQFF. The CDR3 nucleotides are TGTGCCAGCAGCTTAGATACCGCCCGGAGCTCCTACAATGAGCAGTTCTTC.